The 20 T cell receptor beta chains listed next were all sequenced from one sample in a study of blood T cell repertoires in COVID-19. Sequenced by immunoSEQ multiplex PCR; TCRdb stores in-frame clones only, minus some. The table has roughly 160,000 clones, about 86% seen once. The source material was peripheral blood. These TCRs come from an older woman with COVID-19, enrolled during active disease.

Here the CDR3 DNA reads TGTGCCAGCAGCCTATCTGATAACTATGGCTACACCTTC. Translating gives CASSLSDNYGYTF. The rearrangement joins TRBV27 to TRBJ1-2; D gene ambiguous. The CDR3 is made up of 13 amino acids. The germline gives CDR1 MNHEY, CDR2 SMNVEV (reference sequence). The V gene lost 6 bases and the J gene lost 1 base, with 9 bases spanning the gap.

This sequence joins TRBV2 and TRBJ1-6; D unclear. The CDR3 runs to 14 residues. Trimming removed 8 bases from V and 0 bases from J, with 8 bases in between. Per germline, CDR1 SNHLY and CDR2 FYNNEI. CDR3 nucleotides: TGTGCCAGCGCCTCGAGCTCCTATAATTCACCCCTCCACTTT. It yields the protein CASASSSYNSPLHF.

CDR3 DNA sequence: TGTGCCAGCAGCCTCCTGGGGGAGGAGAACACTGAAGCTTTCTTT. Its translation is CASSLLGEENTEAFF. The rearrangement uses TRBV5-5 and TRBJ1-1, with TRBD1 as a possible D gene (5 bases). The CDR3 runs to 15 residues. Germline CDR1 is SGHKS and CDR2 is YYEKEE (reference sequence). V was clipped by 4 bases and J by 1 base, with 14 bases between them.

The V gene is TRBV2, the J gene TRBJ2-7; 7 nucleotides match TRBD2. The germline CDR1 and CDR2 sequences are SNHLY and FYNNEI. After removal of 6 bases from V and 7 bases from J, the junction contained 6 bases not matched to a gene. CDR3 length equals 12 residues. The CDR3 region is CASRTGGGEQYF. For the CDR3, the DNA is TGTGCCAGCAGGACCGGGGGAGGGGAGCAGTACTTC.

The chain joins TRBV5-1 to TRBJ2-1; weak D call: TRBD2 (5 bases). The CDR3 is 13 amino acids. Looked up from germline, CDR1 is SGHRS and CDR2 is YFSETQ. The ends were cut back, 0 bases at V and 12 bases at J, with 13 bases in the middle. DNA of the CDR3: TGCGCCAGCAGCTTGGGCGGCGGGCCAGCGCAGTTCTTC. Translated: CASSLGGGPAQFF. The complete variable domain, with remaining parts taken from reference TRBV5-1 and TRBJ2-1, reads KAGVTQTPRYLIKTRGQQVTLSCSPISGHRSVSWYQQTPGQGLQFLFEYFSETQRNKGNFPGRFSGRQFSNSRSEMNVSTLELGDSALYLCASSLGGGPAQFFGPGTRLTVL.

This clone was seen a handful of times. V is TRBV5-1 and J is TRBJ1-4; D uncertain. The ends were cut back, 4 bases at V and 4 bases at J, with 14 bases in the middle. CDR3 length equals 15 residues. Germline V gene sequence: CDR1 SGHRS, CDR2 YFSETQ. The CDR3, as DNA: TGCGCCAGCAGCCTAGCGAGGACGGTTAATGAAAAACTGTTTTTT. Its protein product is CASSLARTVNEKLFF.

V usage is TRBV11-2 and J usage is TRBJ1-3; possibly TRBD1 for D (6 bases). This CDR3 comprises 14 residues. The germline gives CDR1 SGHAT, CDR2 FQNNGV. V gave up 6 bases and J gave up 4 bases, with 13 bases separating them. The CDR3, as DNA: TGTGCCAGCAGTTACACAGGGTTCGGAAACACCATATATTTT. It yields the protein CASSYTGFGNTIYF.

The V gene is TRBV4-1, the J gene TRBJ2-2; no reliable D call. V gave up 1 base and J gave up 5 bases, with 11 bases separating them. CDR3 size: 15 residues. Germline CDR1 and CDR2: MGHRA and YSYEKL. The CDR3 reads CASSQGSYETGELFF. The CDR3 DNA sequence: TGCGCCAGCAGCCAAGGATCCTACGAAACCGGGGAGCTGTTTTTT.

V usage is TRBV11-3 and J usage is TRBJ2-1; 7 nucleotides align to TRBD1. Germline V gene lookup returns CDR1 SGHNT and CDR2 YENEEA. The CDR3 consists of 15 residues. Trimming removed 5 bases from V and 4 bases from J; junction bases left unmatched: 8. The CDR3 sequence: CASSGTGTVYNEQFF. The CDR3 bases are TGTGCCAGCAGCGGAACCGGGACAGTGTACAATGAGCAGTTCTTC.

V gene TRBV19 combines with J gene TRBJ2-2; 8 bases line up with TRBD2. The CDR3 has 16 amino acids. Germline loops: CDR1 LNHDA, CDR2 SQIVND (reference sequence). The V segment lost 9 bases and the J segment 7 bases; nucleotides outside the gene matches: 16. The CDR3 DNA follows: TGTGCCAGCGGCTCACTTTCCGGGGGGGCTGACGGGGAGCTGTTTTTT. Its protein product is CASGSLSGGADGELFF.

This chain uses TRBV27 with TRBJ2-2, with TRBD2 identical over 12 bases. CDR1 and CDR2 (germline): MNHEY, SMNVEV (reference sequence). The CDR3 loop spans 16 amino acids. With 5 bases clipped from V and 6 bases from J, the junction kept 7 bases outside the gene matches. This chain's CDR3 is CASSGTSGGPSGELFF. Written as DNA, the CDR3 is TGTGCCAGCAGTGGCACTAGCGGGGGGCCCTCCGGGGAGCTGTTTTTT.

This rearrangement joins TRBV4-2 to TRBJ2-2; the D gene is possibly TRBD2 (6 bases). Germline CDR1 and CDR2: LGHNA and YNFKEQ. The CDR3 is 18 residues long. The V gene lost 0 bases and the J gene lost 1 base, with 15 bases spanning the gap. In nucleotides, the CDR3 is TGTGCCAGCAGCCAAGATGATCGGGGGACCCAGAACACCGGGGAGCTGTTTTTT. It yields the protein CASSQDDRGTQNTGELFF.

This chain uses TRBV28 with TRBJ1-4, with 7 bases fitting TRBD1. The CDR3 extends over 16 amino acids. CDR1 and CDR2 from the germline V gene are MDHEN and SYDVKM. The trim removed 5 bases at V and 0 bases at J, leaving 6 bases unmatched. The CDR3 bases are TGTGCCAGCAGTCCGACAGGGTCCCCAACTAATGAAAAACTGTTTTTT. Translated, it gives CASSPTGSPTNEKLFF.

There are a few counts of this clone. The chain has TRBV25-1 and TRBJ2-7; weak D call: TRBD1 (6 bases). Germline V gene data show CDR1 as MGHDK and CDR2 as SYGVNS. The CDR3 length is 13 residues. Trimming took 3 bases from V and 2 from J, leaving 8 bases between them. Written as DNA, the CDR3 is TGTGCCAGCAGTGAGCGACAGGCCTACGAGCAGTACTTC. Translating it yields CASSERQAYEQYF.

This clone appeared a single time. The V gene is TRBV6-5, the J gene TRBJ2-1, with D possibly matching TRBD2 (7 bases). Germline CDR1 MNHEY, CDR2 SVGAGI. V dropped 2 bases and J dropped 5 bases, with 13 bases sitting between them. This CDR3 contains 15 residues. This chain's CDR3 is CASSYEGGGHNEQFF. The CDR3 bases are TGTGCCAGCAGTTACGAGGGGGGGGGACACAATGAGCAGTTCTTC.

The genes are TRBV28 and TRBJ1-1; D ambiguous. The CDR3 consists of 13 residues. The V end lost 2 bases, the J end lost 6 bases, and 10 bases lay between the germline ends. The V gene's germline CDR1 is MDHEN and CDR2 SYDVKM. DNA of the CDR3: TGTGCCAGCAGTTTAGAGGGAGAGGCTGAAGCTTTCTTT. Protein product: CASSLEGEAEAFF.

J is TRBJ1-2 and V is TRBV28; TRBD1 is a possible D gene (6 bases). The CDR3 extends over 12 amino acids. Germline CDR1 MDHEN, CDR2 SYDVKM. Trimming shortened V by 6 bases and J by 5 bases, and 10 bases separated the two germline ends. DNA for the CDR3: TGTGCCAGCAGCCTCGGACAGTATGGCTACACCTTC. Protein: CASSLGQYGYTF.

The chain couples TRBV6-5 to TRBJ1-1; 7 bases fit TRBD1. Germline V gene lookup returns CDR1 MNHEY and CDR2 SVGAGI. The CDR3 length is 14 residues. The V gene end was trimmed by 7 bases and the J gene end by 3 bases; junction bases not matched to a gene: 8. The CDR3 bases are TGTGCCAGCACCCCGAGGCAGGGGGACACTGAAGCTTTCTTT. The encoded protein is CASTPRQGDTEAFF.

The chain links TRBV4-1 to TRBJ1-3, with D tentatively TRBD1 (6 bases). The V end was cut by 4 bases, the J end by 4 bases, with 14 bases between. This CDR3 is built from 15 residues. Germline CDR1 is MGHRA and CDR2 is YSYEKL. This CDR3 reads CASSPSGTYGNTIYF. CDR3 DNA: TGCGCCAGCAGCCCCAGCGGGACATACGGAAACACCATATATTTT.

The J gene is TRBJ1-5, the V gene TRBV2; TRBD1 might be the D (5 bases). Germline lookup yields CDR1 SNHLY and CDR2 FYNNEI. The CDR3 is 14 residues long. V lost 3 bases and J 9 bases, leaving 15 bases between the germline ends. The CDR3 DNA reads TGTGCCAGCAGTGACGTACAGGCAGACGGGCCCCAGCATTTT. Residues: CASSDVQADGPQHF.